This T cell receptor beta chain is drawn from a study of CD8 T cells in ankylosing spondylitis. Study-level results: Ankylosing spondylitis blood appeared to be characterized by a TCR beta motif of 8 or 9 highly homologous variants.

From germline, CDR1 is SQVTM and CDR2 ANQGSEA. This CDR3 has 12 amino acids. V dropped 6 bases and J dropped 8 bases, with 14 bases sitting between them. This clonotype came up many times. The antigen is not known. Researchers built TCR beta libraries using quantitative 5'-RACE with molecular barcodes. TCRdb recomputed calls from the 5' RACE reads with MiXCR, one row per CDR3 protein. In the table there are over 450,000 distinct CDR3 sequences, approximately 11% of which are singletons. The material sequenced was blood, either unsorted or a sorted T cell fraction (not recorded which). The TCR sequence derives from a male donor with ankylosing spondylitis. The gene calls are TRBV29-1 and TRBJ2-1; D is undetermined. The CDR3, as DNA: TGCAGCGTGGCCCCTTTAGGAGATGAGCAGTTCTTC. The encoded protein is CSVAPLGDEQFF.